This is a list of T cell receptor beta chains from one sample in a study of T cell responses to AZD1222 COVID-19 vaccine. The protocol was immunoSEQ multiplex PCR, while the TCRdb copy is restricted to in-frame clones and leaves out a portion. The data contain 110,000 to 150,000 clones, approximately 85% of them singletons. This material consisted of peripheral blood, taken on day 0 of AZD1222 vaccination. These receptors were obtained from an adult in good health. Both conserved end residues are part of each CDR3. D genes are given only for firm matches.

>-|TRBV7-2
CASSTKQGRPEAFF
>-|TRBV30
CASRGGSNQPQHF
>-|TRBV7-9
CASSHIGEAKNIQYF
>-|TRBV5-1
CASSLDVNEKLFF
>TRBD1|TRBV27
CASSATGTAYEQYF
>-|TRBV5-1
CASSLFGLPLETQYF
>-|TRBV11-2
CASSSRAQSTDTQYF
>-|TRBV2
CASSDRYF
>TRBD1|TRBV28
CASNLWDRNYGYTF
>-|TRBV7-9
CASSLGSYRETQYF
>-|TRBV7-2
CASSLGPSSYNEQFF
>TRBD1|TRBV13
CASSLGQGDSPLHF
>-|TRBV7-9
CASSLESMNTEAFF
>TRBD1|TRBV3-1/TRBV3-2
CASSQETGGETEAFF
>-|TRBV24-1
CATSDFISGANVLTF
>-|TRBV24-1
CATSSGPGSPLHF
>-|TRBV11-3
CASSDKGYTEAFF
>-|TRBV30
CALGGVRAFF
>-|TRBV30
CASARTNEKLFF
>-|TRBV19
CASSPRQSSYNSPLHF
>TRBD1|TRBV5-4
CASSLGGQGMNTEAFF
>-|TRBV6-5
CASSRSGQTNEQYF
>-|TRBV2
CASSVLQDTIYF
>TRBD2|TRBV19
CASSPQLGGYYEQYF
>TRBD2|TRBV11-3
CASSFGTSEGDTQYF
>TRBD1|TRBV7-8
CASSPARDSPKREKLFF
>TRBD2|TRBV5-1
CASQGLAGYEQYF
>-|TRBV10-3
CAISEGQSTNYGYTF